This T cell receptor (beta chain) comes out of a study of vaccination effects on CD4 cells after COVID-19. Regarding this clone: As yet, its antigen is unknown.

Using viral peptide pools, the ViraFEST assay grew out antigen-specific CD4+ T cells prior to sequencing. At the end of approximately 10 days of culture, CD4+ T cells were isolated. Each participant received a vaccine that was either BNT162b2 or mRNA-1273, given as two doses. Wells of 1.8 million or so PBMC each were grown with around 10 IU/ml IL-2 and around 10 ug/ml peptides. TCRdb's copy holds only in-frame clones and misses some; the assay was immunoSEQ multiplex PCR. The table lists about 25,000 clones, approximately 69% of them singletons, with about 8% in the top ten. The source was CD4+ T cells from PBMCs cultured with SARS-CoV-2 spike peptides, collected after COVID-19 vaccination. The receptor comes from a human donor who received a COVID-19 vaccine.

This CDR3 reads CASSYQGGKNIQYF. DNA of the CDR3: TGTGCCAGCAGTTATCAGGGTGGCAAAAACATTCAGTACTTC. V usage is TRBV6-2 or TRBV6-3 and J usage is TRBJ2-4, with D possibly matching TRBD1 (5 bases). V gave up 3 bases and J gave up 3 bases, with 9 bases separating them. The length of the CDR3 is 14 residues. Germline assignment: CDR1 MNHEY and CDR2 SVGEGT.